Detailed here is one T cell receptor (beta chain). Its antigen is currently unknown. The data derive from a study of tumor-infiltrating lymphocytes in localized non-small cell lung cancer. Study-level background: Resected tumor was paired with non-adjacent uninvolved lung from the same patient.

Study-level results: Compared with uninvolved lung, tumors showed higher T cell infiltration by TCRbeta sequencing.

Produced via immunoSEQ multiplex PCR; TCRdb's table is partial and in-frame only. This table has some 22,000 clones, approximately 80% appearing once. Sequences were obtained from lung tumor tissue. The TCR was taken from a human donor with non-small cell lung cancer.

CDR3: CASSVVPGRDEQFF. The CDR3 DNA follows: TGTGCCAGCAGCGTAGTCCCCGGGAGGGATGAGCAGTTCTTC. This chain uses TRBV9 with TRBJ2-1, with 8 bases matching TRBD2. The junction had 4 bases not matched to a gene; V was cut back by 0 bases and J by 8 bases. Germline CDR1 is SGDLS and CDR2 is YYNGEE. There are 14 residues in the CDR3.